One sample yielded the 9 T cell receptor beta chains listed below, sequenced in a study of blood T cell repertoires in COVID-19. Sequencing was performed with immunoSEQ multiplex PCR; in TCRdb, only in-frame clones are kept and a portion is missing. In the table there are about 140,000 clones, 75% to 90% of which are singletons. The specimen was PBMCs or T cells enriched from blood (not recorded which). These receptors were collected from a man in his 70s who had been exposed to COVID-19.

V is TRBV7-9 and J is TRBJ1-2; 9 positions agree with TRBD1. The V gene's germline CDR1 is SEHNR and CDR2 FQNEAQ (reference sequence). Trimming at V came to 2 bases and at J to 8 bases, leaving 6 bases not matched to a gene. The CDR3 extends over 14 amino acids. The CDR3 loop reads CASSLLGTGKGYTF. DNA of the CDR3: TGTGCCAGCAGCTTACTTGGGACAGGGAAGGGCTACACCTTC.

The CDR3 nucleotides read TGCGCCAGCAGCTTGGGCGGGAGCGAGACCCAGTACTTC. Translated, it gives CASSLGGSETQYF. The V gene is TRBV5-1, the J gene TRBJ2-5; TRBD2 matches at 7 bases. This CDR3 contains 13 residues. The germline gives CDR1 SGHRS, CDR2 YFSETQ. With 0 bases clipped from V and 5 bases from J, the junction kept 1 base outside the gene matches.

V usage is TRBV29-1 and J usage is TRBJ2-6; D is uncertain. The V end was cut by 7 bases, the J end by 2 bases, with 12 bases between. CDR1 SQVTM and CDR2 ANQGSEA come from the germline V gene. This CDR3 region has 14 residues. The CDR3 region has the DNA TGCAGCGCGTTTGAGGCCGCTGGGGCCAACGTCCTGACTTTC. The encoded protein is CSAFEAAGANVLTF.

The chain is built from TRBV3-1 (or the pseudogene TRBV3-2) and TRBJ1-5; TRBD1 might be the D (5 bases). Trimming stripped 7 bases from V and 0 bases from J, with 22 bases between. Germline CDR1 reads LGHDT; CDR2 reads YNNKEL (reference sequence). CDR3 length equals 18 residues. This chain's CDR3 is CASTTGLQASDSNQPQHF. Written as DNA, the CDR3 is TGTGCCAGCACCACGGGACTGCAAGCCTCTGATAGCAATCAGCCCCAGCATTTT.

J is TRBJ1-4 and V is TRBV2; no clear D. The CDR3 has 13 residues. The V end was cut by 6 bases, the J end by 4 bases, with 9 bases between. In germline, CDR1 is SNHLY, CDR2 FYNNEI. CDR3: CASRRGINEKLFF. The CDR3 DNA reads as TGTGCCAGCAGGCGCGGGATTAATGAAAAACTGTTTTTT.

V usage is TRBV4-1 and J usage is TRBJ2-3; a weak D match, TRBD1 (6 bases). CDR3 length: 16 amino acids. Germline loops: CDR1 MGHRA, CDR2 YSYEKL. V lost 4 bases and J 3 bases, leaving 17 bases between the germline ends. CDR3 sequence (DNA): TGCGCCAGCAGCCCAGAGACGACAGGTGCTACAGATACGCAGTATTTT. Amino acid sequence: CASSPETTGATDTQYF.

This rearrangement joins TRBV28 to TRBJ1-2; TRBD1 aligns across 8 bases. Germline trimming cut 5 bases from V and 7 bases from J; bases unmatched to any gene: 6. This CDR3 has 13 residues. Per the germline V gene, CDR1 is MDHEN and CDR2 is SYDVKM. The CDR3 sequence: CASSVSGGGGYTF. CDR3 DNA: TGTGCCAGCAGTGTATCAGGGGGCGGTGGCTACACCTTC.

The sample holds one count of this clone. This CDR3 is CAIRFPGGTEAFF. The CDR3 DNA reads TGTGCCATCCGTTTCCCCGGGGGCACTGAAGCTTTCTTT. The V call is TRBV12-3 or TRBV12-4, the J call TRBJ1-1, with a possible D match to TRBD1 (5 bases). The CDR3 covers 13 residues. Trimming removed 10 bases at V and 4 bases at J, with 16 bases between.

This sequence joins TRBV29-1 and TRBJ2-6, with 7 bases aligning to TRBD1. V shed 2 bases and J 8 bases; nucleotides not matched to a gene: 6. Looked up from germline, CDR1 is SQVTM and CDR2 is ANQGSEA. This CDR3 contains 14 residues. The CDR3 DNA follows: TGCAGCGTTGAACAGGGGGAGCGGCCCAACGTCCTGACTTTC. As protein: CSVEQGERPNVLTF. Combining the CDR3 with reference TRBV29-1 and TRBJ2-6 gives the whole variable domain SAVISQKPSRDICQRGTSLTIQCQVDSQVTMMFWYRQQPGQSLTLIATANQGSEATYESGFVIDKFPISRPNLTFSTLTVSNMSPEDSSIYLCSVEQGERPNVLTFGAGSRLTVL.